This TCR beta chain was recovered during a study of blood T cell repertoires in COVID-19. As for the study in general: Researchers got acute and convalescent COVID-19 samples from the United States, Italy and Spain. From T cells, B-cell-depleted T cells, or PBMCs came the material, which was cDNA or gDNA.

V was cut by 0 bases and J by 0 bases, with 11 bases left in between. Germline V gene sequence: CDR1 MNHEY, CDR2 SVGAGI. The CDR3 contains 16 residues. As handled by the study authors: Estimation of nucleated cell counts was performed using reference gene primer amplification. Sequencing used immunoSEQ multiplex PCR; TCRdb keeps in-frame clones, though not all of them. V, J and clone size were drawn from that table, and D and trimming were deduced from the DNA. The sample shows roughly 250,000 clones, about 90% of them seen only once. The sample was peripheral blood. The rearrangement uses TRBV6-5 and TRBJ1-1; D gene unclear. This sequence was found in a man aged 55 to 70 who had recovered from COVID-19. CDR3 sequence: CASSYSRAGLNTEAFF. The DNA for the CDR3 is TGTGCCAGCAGTTACTCGAGGGCAGGCCTGAACACTGAAGCTTTCTTT.